This T cell receptor beta chain was captured in a study of blood T cell repertoires in COVID-19. Study in general: Samples representing acute and convalescent COVID-19 were sourced from the United States, Italy and Spain.

Germline V gene data show CDR1 as SGHRS and CDR2 as YFSETQ. With 4 bases clipped from V and 8 bases from J, the junction kept 17 bases outside the gene matches. This CDR3 is 18 amino acids long. TCRdb keeps only in-frame clones here, not all; method: immunoSEQ multiplex PCR. This sample has roughly 150,000 clones, with 80% to 90% found just once. The chain recombines TRBV5-1 with TRBJ1-4, with 10 bases that match TRBD1. The sequenced sample consisted of peripheral blood. This TCR was sampled from an older woman with active COVID-19. Here the CDR3 DNA reads TGCGCCAGCAGCCCCATCCCGGGACAGGGGACCGGAGGGGAAAAACTGTTTTTT. This gives the protein CASSPIPGQGTGGEKLFF.